The 19 T cell receptor beta chains reported below all come from one sample, sequenced in a study of CD8+ T cells in alopecia areata. Extracted RNA was reverse transcribed, and the resulting cDNA served as sequencing template. Assay used: immunoSEQ multiplex PCR; TCRdb lists only in-frame clones, some missing. The table records roughly 280,000 clones, approximately 60% of them present only once. Stated treatment: oral pan-JAK inhibitor, 5-10 mg twice daily. The sample consisted of CD4+ T cells sorted from blood, taken around week 52, from a patient treated with tofacitinib. These receptors originate from a human donor with alopecia areata.

This rearrangement joins TRBV30 to TRBJ1-1, with D possibly TRBD1 on 6 matching bases. The V gene lost 5 bases and the J gene lost 4 bases, with 17 bases spanning the gap. This CDR3 spans 14 amino acids. From germline, CDR1 is GTSNPN and CDR2 SVGIG (reference sequence). CDR3 nucleotides: TGTGCCTGGCAAACTAGGGGACACAGCACTGAAGCTTTCTTT. It specifies CAWQTRGHSTEAFF.

V usage is TRBV13 and J usage is TRBJ1-1; D is ambiguous. Germline CDR1 reads PRHDT; CDR2 reads FYEKMQ (reference sequence). The germline V and J ends were trimmed by 4 bases and 1 base, with 4 bases remaining between them. The CDR3 runs to 12 residues. CDR3 in amino acids: CASSSKNTEAFF. The CDR3 region has the DNA TGTGCCAGCAGCTCTAAGAACACTGAAGCTTTCTTT.

This clone was counted a few times. The chain couples TRBV7-2 to TRBJ2-3; no clear D gene. The CDR3 is made up of 11 amino acids. V lost 0 bases to trimming and J lost 10 bases, with 5 bases between them. Germline V CDR1 and CDR2: SGHTA, FQGNSA. The CDR3 nucleotides read TGTGCCAGCAGCTTAGCGGCCCCGCAGTATTTT. Amino acid sequence: CASSLAAPQYF.

This clone was found once. The chain recombines TRBV29-1 with TRBJ2-1, with 15 bases that match TRBD2. V shed 7 bases, J shed 0 bases, and the junction held 4 bases outside the gene matches. The CDR3 is 16 amino acids. CDR1 and CDR2 from the germline V gene are SQVTM and ANQGSEA. The CDR3, as DNA: TGCAGCGCCGGGACTAGCGGGGGGAGCTCCTACAATGAGCAGTTCTTC. Translated: CSAGTSGGSSYNEQFF.

The J gene is TRBJ2-2, the V gene TRBV29-1; 7 nucleotides match TRBD1. This CDR3 spans 14 amino acids. The V segment lost 4 bases and the J segment 2 bases; nucleotides outside the gene matches: 4. From germline, CDR1 is SQVTM and CDR2 ANQGSEA. The CDR3 DNA reads as TGCAGCGTTGCGACAGGGCCTAACACCGGGGAGCTGTTTTTT. This translates into CSVATGPNTGELFF.

V usage is TRBV7-8 and J usage is TRBJ2-7, with TRBD1 as a possible D gene (5 bases). V dropped 0 bases and J dropped 3 bases, with 9 bases sitting between them. The CDR3 loop spans 14 amino acids. Germline CDR1 reads SGHVS; CDR2 reads FQNEAQ. DNA for the CDR3: TGTGCCAGCAGCTTAGCCGCAGGGCTCTACGAGCAGTACTTC. The encoded protein is CASSLAAGLYEQYF.

This clone has only one observation. V is TRBV27 and J is TRBJ1-2; 9 bases line up with TRBD1. The ends lost 3 bases at V and 7 bases at J; junction bases unmatched: 6. Germline values: CDR1 MNHEY, CDR2 SMNVEV (reference sequence). The CDR3 is 14 residues long. This CDR3 is CASSFWDRAAGYTF. For the CDR3, the DNA is TGTGCCAGCAGTTTCTGGGACAGGGCCGCTGGCTACACCTTC.

This chain links TRBV9 with TRBJ1-4; unclear D gene. Deletions cut 3 bases from V and 0 bases from J, with 6 bases between. This CDR3 contains 14 residues. Germline-derived CDR1 and CDR2 are SGDLS and YYNGEE. CDR3 amino acids: CASSGGATNEKLFF. In DNA, the CDR3 is TGTGCCAGCAGCGGCGGAGCAACTAATGAAAAACTGTTTTTT.

In its sample, this clone was seen once. At one end, the junction sequence differs from germline, possibly due to a read error. V usage is TRBV5-1 and J usage is TRBJ1-5; 7 bases are shared with TRBD1. This CDR3 region has 14 residues. CDR1 and CDR2 (germline): SGHRS, YFSETQ. CDR3 in DNA: TGTGCCAGCAGCTTGGGGACAGCAGATCAGCCCCAGCATTTT. Translation gives CASSLGTADQPQHF. Full variable domain (missing parts from reference TRBV5-1 and TRBJ1-5): KAGVTQTPRYLIKTRGQQVTLSCSPISGHRSVSWYQQTPGQGLQFLFEYFSETQRNKGNFPGRFSGRQFSNSRSEMNVSTLELGDSALYLCASSLGTADQPQHFGDGTRLSIL.

The sample holds a few counts of this clone. The rearrangement links TRBV11-2 to TRBJ2-6; D is unclear. The CDR3 loop spans 14 amino acids. V shed 1 base and J shed 2 bases, with 3 bases lying between them. Germline V lookup: CDR1 SGHAT, CDR2 FQNNGV. Here the CDR3 reads CASSLGPGANVLTF. CDR3 sequence (DNA): TGTGCCAGCAGCTTAGGTCCTGGGGCCAACGTCCTGACTTTC.

The chain recombines TRBV9 with TRBJ2-2; TRBD1 is a possible D gene (6 bases). V was clipped by 1 base and J by 4 bases, with 14 bases between them. The CDR3 spans 16 residues. Per germline, CDR1 SGDLS and CDR2 YYNGEE. This chain's CDR3 is CASSVSTGISTGELFF. In DNA form, the CDR3 reads TGTGCCAGCAGCGTATCAACAGGGATAAGCACCGGGGAGCTGTTTTTT.

The chain has TRBV5-1 and TRBJ2-1, with 8 bases aligning to TRBD1. From germline, CDR1 is SGHRS and CDR2 YFSETQ. The CDR3 consists of 16 residues. The trim removed 1 base at V and 1 base at J, leaving 4 bases unmatched. This CDR3 is CASSLTGTGSYNEQFF. Written as DNA, the CDR3 is TGCGCCAGCAGCTTGACCGGGACAGGTTCCTACAATGAGCAGTTCTTC.

This sequence joins TRBV5-6 and TRBJ2-4; a possible D gene is TRBD1 (5 bases). The CDR3 runs to 15 residues. Deletions cut 4 bases from V and 6 bases from J, with 17 bases between. Germline values: CDR1 SGHDT, CDR2 YYEEEE. DNA for the CDR3: TGTGCCAGCAGCGGCTTACAGGATACTATAAACATTCAGTACTTC. Its protein is CASSGLQDTINIQYF.

The chain joins TRBV7-2 to TRBJ1-5; tentative D call: TRBD1 (6 bases). The germline V gene has CDR1 SGHTA and CDR2 FQGNSA. Trimming cost V 5 bases and J 5 bases, with 7 bases left between them. The CDR3 is 12 amino acids. This CDR3 is CASSKGDQPQHF. The CDR3 bases are TGTGCCAGCAGCAAGGGGGATCAGCCCCAGCATTTT.

The V and J genes are TRBV6-6 and TRBJ1-2; a possible D gene is TRBD1 (5 bases). This CDR3 region has 14 residues. CDR1 is MNHNY and CDR2 is SVGAGI in the germline V gene (reference sequence). V lost 2 bases to trimming and J lost 4 bases, with 11 bases between them. The CDR3 DNA is TGTGCCAGCAGTTACCCCGGACAACGCTATGGCTACACCTTC. It codes for CASSYPGQRYGYTF.

The chain joins TRBV30 to TRBJ2-5; tentatively, D is TRBD1 (6 bases). The length of the CDR3 is 12 residues. V was cut by 5 bases and J by 6 bases, with 13 bases left in between. Germline V gene lookup returns CDR1 GTSNPN and CDR2 SVGIG (reference sequence). CDR3 sequence: CAWETGQKTQYF. CDR3 bases: TGTGCCTGGGAGACAGGTCAAAAGACCCAGTACTTC. The whole variable domain, filled in from reference TRBV30 and TRBJ2-5, reads SQTIHQWPATLVQPVGSPLSLECTVEGTSNPNLYWYRQAAGRGLQLLFYSVGIGQISSEVPQNLSASRPQDRQFILSSKKLLLSDSGFYLCAWETGQKTQYFGPGTRLLVL.

This sequence joins TRBV7-6 and TRBJ2-7; 8 positions match TRBD1. This CDR3 is built from 14 residues. Germline V gene data show CDR1 as SGHVS and CDR2 as FNYEAQ. J gave up 2 bases and V 5 bases, and 5 bases lay outside the gene matches. DNA for the CDR3: TGTGCCAGCAGCGAGACAGGGGTGCCCTACGAGCAGTACTTC. As protein: CASSETGVPYEQYF.

The chain carries TRBV5-1 and TRBJ2-1; TRBD1 matches at 7 bases. With 2 bases clipped from V and 1 base from J, the junction kept 9 bases outside the gene matches. The CDR3 consists of 17 residues. Germline CDR1 and CDR2: SGHRS and YFSETQ. CDR3 sequence reads: CASSLGTGDRSYNEQFF. The CDR3, as DNA: TGCGCCAGCAGCTTAGGAACAGGGGATAGATCCTACAATGAGCAGTTCTTC.

Only a few counts were recorded for this clone. V usage is TRBV29-1 and J usage is TRBJ2-5; D call uncertain. Germline assignment: CDR1 SQVTM and CDR2 ANQGSEA. CDR3 length: 10 residues. Between the trimmed V and J ends, which lost 7 bases and 7 bases, there was a span of 10 bases. The CDR3 nucleotides read TGCAGCGGGGCCACGGGGACCCAGTACTTC. Translated: CSGATGTQYF.